This T cell receptor (beta chain) is from a study of a mutant IDH1 vaccine in newly diagnosed glioma. The overall study: Vaccination followed radiotherapy alone by 4-6 weeks, or accompanied temozolomide cycles. Averaging around 42 years of age, treated patients were about 62% male and about 38% female.

Using immunoSEQ multiplex PCR, the repertoire was profiled, and TCRdb retains in-frame clones only, with some absent. The sample lists 58,000 or so clones, about nine tenths occurring once. Comment on this clone: Its target is unknown.

Time point indicated: week 23, last vaccination. All doses held 300 ug of mutant IDH1 20-mer peptide, with topical imiquimod. Germline V CDR1 and CDR2: DFQATT, SNEGSKA (reference sequence). Trimming left V 6 bases short and J 2 bases short, with 7 bases between. This CDR3 is 11 amino acids long. Study results and caveats: Altogether, approximately 93% of patients exhibited vaccine-induced immune responses.

The sequences come from PBMCs, collected from a glioma patient whose treatment included an IDH1 peptide vaccine. The clonotype originates from a man between 40 and 49 years old with glioma. V is TRBV20-1 and J is TRBJ1-2; D gene ambiguous. CDR3 loop: CSAPENYGYTF. CDR3 coding DNA: TGCAGTGCCCCGGAGAACTATGGCTACACCTTC.